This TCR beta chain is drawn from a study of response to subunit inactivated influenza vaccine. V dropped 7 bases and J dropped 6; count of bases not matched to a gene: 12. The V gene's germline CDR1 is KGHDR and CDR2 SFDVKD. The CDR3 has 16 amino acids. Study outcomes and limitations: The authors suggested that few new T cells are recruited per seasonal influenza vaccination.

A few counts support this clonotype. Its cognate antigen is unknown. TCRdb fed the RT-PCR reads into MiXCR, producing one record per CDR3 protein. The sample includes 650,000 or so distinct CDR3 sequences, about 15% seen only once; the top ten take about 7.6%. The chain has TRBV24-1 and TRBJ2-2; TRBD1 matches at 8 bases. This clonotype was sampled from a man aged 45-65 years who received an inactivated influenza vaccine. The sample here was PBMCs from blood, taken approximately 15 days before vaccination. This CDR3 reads CATSQVGTGLSGELFF. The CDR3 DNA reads TGTGCCACCAGCCAGGTAGGGACAGGCCTATCCGGGGAGCTGTTTTTT.